This T cell receptor (beta chain) was sequenced during a study of blood T cell repertoires in COVID-19. The overall study: Material from acute and convalescent COVID-19 was sourced from the United States, Italy and Spain. T cells, B-cell-depleted T cells, or PBMCs supplied cDNA or gDNA.

As processed by the authors: Using reference gene primer amplification, nucleated cell counts were estimated. The table came from immunoSEQ multiplex PCR; TCRdb's copy has only in-frame clones and leaves some out. That table is the source of V, J and clone size, and D and trimming were worked out from the DNA. The repertoire holds some 150,000 clones, with just under 85% as singletons. The CDR3 covers 14 residues. V gave up 2 bases and J gave up 1 base, with 10 bases separating them. CDR1 GTSNPN and CDR2 SVGIG come from the germline V gene (reference sequence). The V call is TRBV30, the J call TRBJ2-3, with a weak D call TRBD2 (6 bases). This sequence originates from a woman aged 55-70 years with acute or convalescent COVID-19. Sequencing was performed on peripheral blood. CDR3 protein: CAWSKGGGTDTQYF. The DNA of the CDR3 is TGTGCCTGGAGTAAGGGAGGAGGCACAGATACGCAGTATTTT.